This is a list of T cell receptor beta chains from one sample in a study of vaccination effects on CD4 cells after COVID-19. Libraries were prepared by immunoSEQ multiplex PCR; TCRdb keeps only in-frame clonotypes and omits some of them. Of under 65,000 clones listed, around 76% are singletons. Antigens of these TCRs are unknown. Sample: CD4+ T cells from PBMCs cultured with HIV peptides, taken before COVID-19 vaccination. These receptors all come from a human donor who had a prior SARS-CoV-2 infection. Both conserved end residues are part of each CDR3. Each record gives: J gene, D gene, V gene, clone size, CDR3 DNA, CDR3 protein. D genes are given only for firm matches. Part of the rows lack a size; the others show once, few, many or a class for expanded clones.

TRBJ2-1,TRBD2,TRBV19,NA,TGTGCCAGTTGCCCCACTAGCGGGAGGGCTCATGAGCAGTTCTTC,CASCPTSGRAHEQFF
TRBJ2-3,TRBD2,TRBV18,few,TGTGCCAGCTCACCAAGAGCGGGGGGCTCGCCTAAGGGTACGCAGTATTTT,CASSPRAGGSPKGTQYF
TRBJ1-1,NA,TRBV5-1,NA,TGCGCCAGCAGCTTGGGATCTTTTGAAGCTTTCTTT,CASSLGSFEAFF
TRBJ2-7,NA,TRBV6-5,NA,TGTGCCAGCAGCACAGGCCATAGCTCCTACGAGCAGTACTTC,CASSTGHSSYEQYF
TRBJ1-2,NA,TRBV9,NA,TGTGCCAGCAGCGTAGGACAGGACAGTGGCTACACCTTC,CASSVGQDSGYTF
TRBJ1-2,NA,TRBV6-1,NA,TGTGCCAGCAGTGAAGCTAGCCCTTTTTATGGCTACACCTTC,CASSEASPFYGYTF
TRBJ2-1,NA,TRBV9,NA,TGTGCCAGCAGCGTGGGGTCTGGAAATGAGCAGTTCTTC,CASSVGSGNEQFF
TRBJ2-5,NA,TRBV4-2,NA,TGTGCCAGCAGCCAAGTCGCAGGACCCCAAGAGACCCAGTACTTC,CASSQVAGPQETQYF
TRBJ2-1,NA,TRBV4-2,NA,TGTGCCAGCAGCCAAGATGTCTTCTACAATGAGCAGTTCTTC,CASSQDVFYNEQFF
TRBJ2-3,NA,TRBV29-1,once,TGCAGCGTTGGACTAGTCACAGATACGCAGTATTTT,CSVGLVTDTQYF
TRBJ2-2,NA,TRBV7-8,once,TGTGCCAGCAGCCTCGGGGTGAACACTGGGGAGCTGTTTTTT,CASSLGVNTGELFF
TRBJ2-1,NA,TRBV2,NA,TGTGCCAGCAGTAGATACGGGGAGCAGTTCTTC,CASSRYGEQFF
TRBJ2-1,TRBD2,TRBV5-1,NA,TGCGCCAGCAGCTTGGGGGTAGCGGGATCCACTGAGCAGTTCTTC,CASSLGVAGSTEQFF
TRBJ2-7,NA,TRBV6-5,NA,TGTGCCACCGACTACCAGGTACTTCCGACCTACGAGCAGTACTTC,CATDYQVLPTYEQYF
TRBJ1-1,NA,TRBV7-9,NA,TGTGCCAGCAGCTTATCCGCGGGGTACGGGGTAGCTTTCTTT,CASSLSAGYGVAFF
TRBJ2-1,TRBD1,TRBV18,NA,TGTGCCAGCTCACCAGGGACAGGGGGCGGCGATGAGCAGTTCTTC,CASSPGTGGGDEQFF
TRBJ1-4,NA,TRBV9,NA,TGTGCCAGCAGCGAGGGGATGGCTAATGAAAAACTGTTTTTT,CASSEGMANEKLFF
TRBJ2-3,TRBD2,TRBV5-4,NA,TGTGCCAGCAGCTTGGATGTACCGGGCCTAGCGGGAGGCACAGATACGCAGTATTTT,CASSLDVPGLAGGTDTQYF
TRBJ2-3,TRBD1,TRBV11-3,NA,TGTGCCAGCAGCCCAGGGGGTCCCGTAGATACGCAGTATTTT,CASSPGGPVDTQYF
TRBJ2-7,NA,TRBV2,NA,TGTGCCAGCAGCCCCACCCCTGGCGACTACGAGCAGTACTTC,CASSPTPGDYEQYF
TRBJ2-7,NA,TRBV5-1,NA,TGCGCCAGCAGCGGCGGAACCTACGAGCAGTACTTC,CASSGGTYEQYF
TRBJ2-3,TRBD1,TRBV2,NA,TGTGCCAGCACCCGCGAAGGACAGGGTGGAACAGATACGCAGTATTTT,CASTREGQGGTDTQYF
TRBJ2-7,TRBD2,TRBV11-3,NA,TGTGCCAGCAGCCCGGGGGACTACTTCTACGAGCAGTACTTC,CASSPGDYFYEQYF
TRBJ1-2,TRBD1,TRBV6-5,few,TGTGCCAGCAGTTGGACAGGGGGCGCCTATGGCTACACCTTC,CASSWTGGAYGYTF
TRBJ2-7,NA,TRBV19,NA,TGTGCCAGTAGTATCGGGTTTCGGCTTACCGAGCAGTACTTC,CASSIGFRLTEQYF
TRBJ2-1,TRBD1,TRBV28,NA,TGTGCCAGCAGTCTTAGGGACAGGGGAACCTACAATGAGCAGTTCTTC,CASSLRDRGTYNEQFF
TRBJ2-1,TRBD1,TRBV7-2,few,TGTGCCAGCAGCACAACGGACAGGGGAACCTACAATGAGCAGTTCTTC,CASSTTDRGTYNEQFF
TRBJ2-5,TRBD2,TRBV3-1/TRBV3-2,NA,TGTGCCAGCAGCCAAGATTTATGGCTAGCGGGGGGGTTAGGGGAGACCCAGTACTTC,CASSQDLWLAGGLGETQYF
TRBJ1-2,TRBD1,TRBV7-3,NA,TGTGCCAGCAGCTTAATGCAGGGGGCAGGCTACACCTTC,CASSLMQGAGYTF
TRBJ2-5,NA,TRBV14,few,TGTGCCAGCAGCGTCATCCTAGGAGAGACCCAGTACTTC,CASSVILGETQYF
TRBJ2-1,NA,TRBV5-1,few,TGCGCCAGCAGCTTGGGACTTACTTCGGGGGAGCAGTTCTTC,CASSLGLTSGEQFF
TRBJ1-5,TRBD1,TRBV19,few,TGTGCCAGTAGTAGAACGGGACAGCCTAATCAGCCCCAGCATTTT,CASSRTGQPNQPQHF
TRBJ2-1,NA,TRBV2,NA,TGTGCCAGCAGTTACGATTCCTACAATGAGCAGTTCTTC,CASSYDSYNEQFF
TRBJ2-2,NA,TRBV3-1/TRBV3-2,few,TGTGCCAGCAGCCCCCGGGGCGGGGAGCTGTTTTTT,CASSPRGGELFF
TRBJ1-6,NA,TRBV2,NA,TGTGCCAGCAGTTTACAGGGTATGGGGTCACCCCTCCACTTT,CASSLQGMGSPLHF
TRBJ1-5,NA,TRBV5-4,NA,TGTGCCAGCAGCTCTGCGGATAGCAATCAGCCCCAGCATTTT,CASSSADSNQPQHF
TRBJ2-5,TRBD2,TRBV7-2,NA,TGTGCCAGCACTAGCGGGAGCCAAGAGACCCAGTACTTC,CASTSGSQETQYF
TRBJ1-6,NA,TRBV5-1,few,TGCGCCAGCAGCCGATTGCGGTCAGATAATTCACCCCTCCACTTT,CASSRLRSDNSPLHF
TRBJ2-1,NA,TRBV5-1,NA,TGCGCCAGCAGCTTGTGGGGTCCGGGTAATGAGCAGTTCTTC,CASSLWGPGNEQFF
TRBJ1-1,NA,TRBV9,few,TGTGCCAGCAGCCCGACAGAGGACACTGAAGCTTTCTTT,CASSPTEDTEAFF
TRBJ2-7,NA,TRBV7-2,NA,TGTGCCAGCAGCTTAGTTTCAGCTAGCTACGAGCAGTACTTC,CASSLVSASYEQYF
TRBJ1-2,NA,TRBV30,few,TGTGCCTGGAGTCCGGACGGGGGGAATGGCTACACCTTC,CAWSPDGGNGYTF
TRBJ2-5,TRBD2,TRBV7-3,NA,TGTGCCAGCAGCCCAGCGGGAGTAGAGACCCAGTACTTC,CASSPAGVETQYF
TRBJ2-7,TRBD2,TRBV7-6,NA,TGTGCCAGCAGCCCCGGTACGGTCCCGGGAGGGTACGAGCAGTACTTC,CASSPGTVPGGYEQYF
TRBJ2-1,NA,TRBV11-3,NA,TGTGCCAGCAGCCCAGTGGGGGGGCCCTACAATGAGCAGTTCTTC,CASSPVGGPYNEQFF
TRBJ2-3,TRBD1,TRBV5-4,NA,TGTGCCAGCAGCTTGGGCAGGGGGCTTACTGATACGCAGTATTTT,CASSLGRGLTDTQYF
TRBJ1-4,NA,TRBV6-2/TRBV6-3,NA,TGTGCCAGCAGTTACTCAAAAGTCAGCGAAAAACTGTTTTTT,CASSYSKVSEKLFF
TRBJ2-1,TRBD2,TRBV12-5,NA,TGTGCTAGTGGGGATTTTAGCGGGAGCTACGATGAGCAGTTCTTC,CASGDFSGSYDEQFF
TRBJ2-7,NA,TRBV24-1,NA,TGTGCCACCAGTGATTCAGGGGCTCCTACCTACGAGCAGTACTTC,CATSDSGAPTYEQYF